This record covers a single T cell receptor (beta chain). The antigen it binds to is not known. Base qualities are not provided; no much larger clone lies one nucleotide away. Receptor amplification or capture employed the immunoSEQ multiplex PCR assay. Adaptive Biotechnologies (Seattle, WA) carried out genomic DNA extraction, TRB sequencing and normalization. The authors' analysis ran thus. Clonality was calculated as one minus the Shannon entropy of productive TRB sequences, normalized by log2 of unique productive sequences. KLL-specific clonotypes in tumors were found by matching TCRbeta CDR3 amino acid sequences to the sequences from the tetramer-sorted sample of each patient. TCRdb provides this immuneACCESS table in a form limited to in-frame rearrangements. Some clones are lacking; in checked studies, under half of them reflect an unresolved V gene, and why the rest are absent is not known. The D gene and trimming were derived from the DNA, and the V and J assignments and clone size from that table. The sample table contains about 25,000 clones; only one count was recorded for roughly 85% of them. The top ten clonotypes cover 2.5% to 3.5% of the sample.

Trimming takes 7 bases off V and 7 bases off J; junction bases not matched to a gene: 7. The CDR3, cysteine through phenylalanine, is 14 amino acids long. The retained sequence is limited to the CDR3, 42 bases, with the frame set at the first base. According to the germline V gene (reference sequence), CDR1 reads MNHEY and CDR2 reads SMNVEV. The sample is drawn from a study of tumor-infiltrating T cells and Merkel cell polyomavirus (TCRdb year 2017). Study-level background: The study examined CD8+ T cells specific for the Merkel cell polyomavirus KLL epitope in Merkel cell carcinoma patients. TRB sequencing covered KLL-tetramer-sorted cells from blood or tumor-infiltrating lymphocytes in about 15 samples, plus 12 matched whole-tumor samples. Varied, non-standardized therapies, including chemotherapy, radiation and immunotherapies, were received by the patients. Most whole-tumor samples were obtained as 25-micron curls cut from formalin-fixed, paraffin-embedded tissue blocks. Patients presented at varying disease stages and were followed for a median of around 2.7 years, with a range of 1. Across the study, one tumor sample was obtained as a frozen nodal tumor digest and one as a flash-frozen core biopsy of a metastasis.

By immunohistochemistry, the tumors of all patients showed robust positive staining for Merkel cell polyomavirus Large T antigen. The study included 12 to 13 Merkel cell carcinoma patients who had robust KLL-tetramer+ populations, above 0.04% of CD8+ T cells, in blood and/or cultured TIL. Every patient was Caucasian, and patient ages had a median of around 65 years and ranged from roughly 50 to 77 years. For patients with unknown primaries who presented with nodal disease, or in cases where primary tissue was insufficient, lymph node tumors were analyzed. Overall study results and their limits: The study examined just one viral epitope, so T cells targeting other Merkel cell polyomavirus epitopes were not captured. A greater number of unique KLL-specific clonotypes in tumors (about 5-110 vs 0-3) was associated with a significant advantage in MCC-specific survival (P = 0.0051). KLL-specific TRB repertoires were diverse and largely private, with only one public clonotype among a few hundred unique sequences, shared by two patients. The small sample size of the study (n of about 13 patients) is recognized as a limitation. Significantly improved MCC-specific survival was associated with a higher intratumoral fraction of KLL-specific T cells (about 1.7-18% versus 0-0.14%).

The sequenced sample was lymph node tissue. The chain uses TRBV27 and TRBJ2-2, with 9 central nucleotides matching TRBD2. The origin of this receptor is a man aged 50-59 years with Merkel cell carcinoma. The bases read TGTGCCAGCAACTCTTGGCGGGAGGGCGGGGAGCTGTTTTTT. Its amino acids are CASNSWREGGELFF.